A single sample is the source of the 3 T cell receptor beta chains below, sequenced in a study of cytomegalovirus exposure and HLA in healthy donors. A multiplex PCR was run with 60 Vbeta primers and 13 Jbeta primers. TCRdb's table, derived via immunoSEQ multiplex PCR, lists solely in-frame clones and lacks some. The sample has 180,000 or so clones. The sequenced sample consisted of PBMCs. These receptors all stem from a boy between 10 and 17 years old in good health and CMV-seronegative.

The rearrangement joins TRBV7-2 to TRBJ1-2; the D is unclear. Germline V gene lookup returns CDR1 SGHTA and CDR2 FQGNSA. CDR3 size: 14 residues. Trimming cost V 2 bases and J 2 bases, with 9 bases left between them. CDR3 amino acids: CASSLIAANYGYTF. The CDR3, as DNA: TGTGCCAGCAGCTTAATCGCAGCGAACTATGGCTACACCTTC.

The chain recombines TRBV19 with TRBJ1-2; D perhaps matches TRBD1 (5 bases). CDR3 size: 16 residues. Looked up from germline, CDR1 is LNHDA and CDR2 is SQIVND (reference sequence). V was clipped by 2 bases and J by 0 bases, with 13 bases between them. This chain's CDR3 is CASSIPGNLANYGYTF. The CDR3 region has the DNA TGTGCCAGTAGTATACCAGGGAATCTGGCTAACTATGGCTACACCTTC.

This sequence joins TRBV6-5 and TRBJ1-1; D possibly corresponds to TRBD1 (6 bases). The CDR3 loop spans 16 amino acids. The germline gives CDR1 MNHEY, CDR2 SVGAGI. Trimming left V 2 bases short and J 0 bases short, with 13 bases between. The CDR3 sequence is CASSYNRDDMNTEAFF. In nucleotides, the CDR3 is TGTGCCAGCAGTTACAACAGGGATGATATGAACACTGAAGCTTTCTTT.